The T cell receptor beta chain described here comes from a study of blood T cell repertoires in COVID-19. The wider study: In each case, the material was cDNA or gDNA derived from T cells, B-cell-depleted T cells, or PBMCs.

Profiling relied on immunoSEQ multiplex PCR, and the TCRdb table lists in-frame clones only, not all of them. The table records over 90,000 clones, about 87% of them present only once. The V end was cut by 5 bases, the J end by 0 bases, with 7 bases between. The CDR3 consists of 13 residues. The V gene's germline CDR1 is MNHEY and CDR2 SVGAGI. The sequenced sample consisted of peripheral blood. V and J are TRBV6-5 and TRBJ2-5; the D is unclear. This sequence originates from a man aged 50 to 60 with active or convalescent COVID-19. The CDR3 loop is CASSPQNQETQYF. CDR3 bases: TGTGCCAGCAGTCCACAGAACCAAGAGACCCAGTACTTC.